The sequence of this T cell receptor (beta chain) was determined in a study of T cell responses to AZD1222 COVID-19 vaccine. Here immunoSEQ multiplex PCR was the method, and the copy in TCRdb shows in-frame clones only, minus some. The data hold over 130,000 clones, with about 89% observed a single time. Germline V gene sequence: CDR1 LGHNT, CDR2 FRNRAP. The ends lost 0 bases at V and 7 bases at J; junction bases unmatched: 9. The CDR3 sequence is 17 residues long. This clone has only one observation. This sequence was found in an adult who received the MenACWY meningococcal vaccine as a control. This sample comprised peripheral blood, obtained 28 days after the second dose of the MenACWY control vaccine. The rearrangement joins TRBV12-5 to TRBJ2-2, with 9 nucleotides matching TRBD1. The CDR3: CASGLVVGTGYHGELFF. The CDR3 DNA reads TGTGCTAGTGGTTTGGTAGTCGGGACAGGGTATCACGGGGAGCTGTTTTTT.